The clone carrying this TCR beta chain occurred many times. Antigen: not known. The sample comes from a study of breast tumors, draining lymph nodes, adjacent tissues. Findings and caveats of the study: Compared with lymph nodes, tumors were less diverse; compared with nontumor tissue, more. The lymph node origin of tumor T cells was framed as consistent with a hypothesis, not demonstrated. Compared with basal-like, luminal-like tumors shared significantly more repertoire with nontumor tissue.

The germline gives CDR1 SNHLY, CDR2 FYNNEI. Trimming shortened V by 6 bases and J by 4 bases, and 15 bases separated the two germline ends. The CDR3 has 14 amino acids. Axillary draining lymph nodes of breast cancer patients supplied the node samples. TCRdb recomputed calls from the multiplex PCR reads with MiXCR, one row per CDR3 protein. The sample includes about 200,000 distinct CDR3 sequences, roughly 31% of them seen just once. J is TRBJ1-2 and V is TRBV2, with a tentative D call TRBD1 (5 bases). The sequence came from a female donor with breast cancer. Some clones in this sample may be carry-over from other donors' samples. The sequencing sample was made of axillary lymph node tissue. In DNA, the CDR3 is TGTGCCAGCAGGGTAGCAGGGCAAGGCTATGGCTACACCTTC. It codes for CASRVAGQGYGYTF.